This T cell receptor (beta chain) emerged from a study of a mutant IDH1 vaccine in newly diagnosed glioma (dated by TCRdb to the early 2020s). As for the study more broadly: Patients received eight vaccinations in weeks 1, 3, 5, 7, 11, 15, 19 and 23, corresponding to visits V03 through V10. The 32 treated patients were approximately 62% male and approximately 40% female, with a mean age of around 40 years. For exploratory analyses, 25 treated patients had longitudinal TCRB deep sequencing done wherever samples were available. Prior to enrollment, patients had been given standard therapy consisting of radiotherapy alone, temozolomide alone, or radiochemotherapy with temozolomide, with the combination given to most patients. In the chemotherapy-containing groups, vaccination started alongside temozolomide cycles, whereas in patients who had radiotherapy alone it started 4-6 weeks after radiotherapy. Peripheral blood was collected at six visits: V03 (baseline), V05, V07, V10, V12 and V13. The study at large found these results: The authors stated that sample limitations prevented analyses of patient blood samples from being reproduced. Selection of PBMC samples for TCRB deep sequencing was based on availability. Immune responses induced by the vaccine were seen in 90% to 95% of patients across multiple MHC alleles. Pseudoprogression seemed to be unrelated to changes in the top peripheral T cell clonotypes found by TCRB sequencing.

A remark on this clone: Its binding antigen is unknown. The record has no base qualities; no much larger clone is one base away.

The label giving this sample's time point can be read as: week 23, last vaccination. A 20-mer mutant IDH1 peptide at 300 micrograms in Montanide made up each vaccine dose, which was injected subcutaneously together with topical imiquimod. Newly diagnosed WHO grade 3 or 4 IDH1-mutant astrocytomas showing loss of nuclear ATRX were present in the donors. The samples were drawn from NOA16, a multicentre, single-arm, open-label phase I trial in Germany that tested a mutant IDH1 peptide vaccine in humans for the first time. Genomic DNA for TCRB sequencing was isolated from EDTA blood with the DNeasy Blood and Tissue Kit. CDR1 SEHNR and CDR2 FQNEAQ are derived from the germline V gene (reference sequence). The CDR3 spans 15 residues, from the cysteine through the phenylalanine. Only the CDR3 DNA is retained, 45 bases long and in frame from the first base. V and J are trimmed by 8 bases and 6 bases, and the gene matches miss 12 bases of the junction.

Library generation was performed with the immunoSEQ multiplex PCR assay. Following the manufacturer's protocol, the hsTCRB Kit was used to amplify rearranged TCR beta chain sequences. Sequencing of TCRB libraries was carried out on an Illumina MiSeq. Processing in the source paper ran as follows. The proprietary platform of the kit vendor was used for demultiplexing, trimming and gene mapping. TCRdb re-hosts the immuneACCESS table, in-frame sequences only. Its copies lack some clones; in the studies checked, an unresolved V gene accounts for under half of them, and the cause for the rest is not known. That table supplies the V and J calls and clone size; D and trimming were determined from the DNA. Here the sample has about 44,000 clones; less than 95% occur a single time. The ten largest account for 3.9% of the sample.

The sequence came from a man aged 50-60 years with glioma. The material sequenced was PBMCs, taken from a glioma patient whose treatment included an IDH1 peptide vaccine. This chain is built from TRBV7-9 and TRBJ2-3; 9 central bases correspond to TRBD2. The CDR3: CASWKGSGRLDTQYF. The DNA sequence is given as TGTGCCAGCTGGAAGGGGAGCGGGAGGCTGGATACGCAGTATTTT.